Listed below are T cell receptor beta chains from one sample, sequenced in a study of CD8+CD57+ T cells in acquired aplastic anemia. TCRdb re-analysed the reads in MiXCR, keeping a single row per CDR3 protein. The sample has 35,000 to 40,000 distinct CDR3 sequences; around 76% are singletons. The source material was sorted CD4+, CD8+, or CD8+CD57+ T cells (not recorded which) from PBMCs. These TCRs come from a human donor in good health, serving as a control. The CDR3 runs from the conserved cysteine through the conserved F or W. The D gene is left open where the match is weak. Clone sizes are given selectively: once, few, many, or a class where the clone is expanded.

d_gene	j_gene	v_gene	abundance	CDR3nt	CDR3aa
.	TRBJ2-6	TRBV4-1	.	TGCGCCAGCAGCCAAGGGGTTGGGGGCTCTGGGGCCAACGTCCTGACTTTC	CASSQGVGGSGANVLTF
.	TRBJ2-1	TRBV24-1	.	TGTGCCACCAGTGATTTGGAGGATGAGCAGTTCTTC	CATSDLEDEQFF
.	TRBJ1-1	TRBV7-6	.	TGTGCCAGCAGCTTAGATGCCTGGGGGAACACTGAAGCTTTCTTT	CASSLDAWGNTEAFF
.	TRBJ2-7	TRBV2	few	TGTGCCACCTCAAGGCAGGACAGTGGTGTCGAGCAGTACTTC	CATSRQDSGVEQYF
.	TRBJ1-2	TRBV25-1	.	TGTGCCAGCAGTGAAGGGGTAGGGGCCTATGGCTACACCTTC	CASSEGVGAYGYTF
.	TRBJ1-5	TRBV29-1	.	TGCAGCGCTGGGACTGAGAATCAGCCCCAGCATTTT	CSAGTENQPQHF
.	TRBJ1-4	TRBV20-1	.	TGCAGTGCTCCCTACGGTGAAAAACTGTTTTTT	CSAPYGEKLFF
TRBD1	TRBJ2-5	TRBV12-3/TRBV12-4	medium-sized	TGTGCCAGCAGTTTACCGGGACAGCAAGAGACCCAGTACTTC	CASSLPGQQETQYF
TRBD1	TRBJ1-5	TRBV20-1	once	TGCAGTGCCACCGGGACAGGGGACAATCAGCCCCAGCATTTT	CSATGTGDNQPQHF
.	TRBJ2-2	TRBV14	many	TGTGCCAGCAGCCAGGGCATGGGGATTTTTTCCGGGGAGCTGTTTTTT	CASSQGMGIFSGELFF
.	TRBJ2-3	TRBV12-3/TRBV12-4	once	TGTGCCAGCAGTTTGCGGACAGATACGCAGTATTTT	CASSLRTDTQYF
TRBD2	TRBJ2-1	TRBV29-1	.	TGCAGCGGGACTAGCGGGAGACATGAGCAGTTCTTC	CSGTSGRHEQFF
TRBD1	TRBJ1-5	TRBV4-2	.	TGTGCCAGCAGCCAAGGACAGGGGAATCAGCCCCAGCATTTT	CASSQGQGNQPQHF
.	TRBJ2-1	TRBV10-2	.	TGCGCCACCACGGGGATTCGCTTCTTCTCCTACAATGAGCAGTTCTTC	CATTGIRFFSYNEQFF
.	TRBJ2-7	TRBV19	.	TGTGCCAGTAGGTCCCACGACCTCTCCTACGAGCAGTACTTC	CASRSHDLSYEQYF
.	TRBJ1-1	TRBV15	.	TGTGCCACCAGCAGAGATGTTTACACTGAAGCTTTCTTT	CATSRDVYTEAFF
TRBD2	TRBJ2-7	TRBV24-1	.	TGTGCCACCAGTGCCCCAAGCGGGACTAGCGGTGCCTACGAGCAGTACTTC	CATSAPSGTSGAYEQYF
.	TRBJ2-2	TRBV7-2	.	TGTGCCAGCAGCTTCGGGTATTCCGGGGAGCTGTTTTTT	CASSFGYSGELFF
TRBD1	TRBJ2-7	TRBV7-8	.	TGTGCCAGTATCCAAACAGGGGGCCACGAGCAGTACTTC	CASIQTGGHEQYF
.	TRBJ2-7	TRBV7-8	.	TGTGCCAGCAGCCCGTCGACTAACTACGAGCAGTACTTC	CASSPSTNYEQYF
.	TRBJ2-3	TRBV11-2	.	TGTGCCAGCAGCTTATTGGGGGGTAGCACAGATACGCAGTATTTT	CASSLLGGSTDTQYF
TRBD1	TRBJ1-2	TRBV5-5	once	TGTGCCAGCAGCGTGGACAGGGGAAGCATTGATGGCTACACCTTC	CASSVDRGSIDGYTF
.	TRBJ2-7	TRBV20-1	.	TGCAGTGTTCACCGACAGACCGAGCAGTACTTC	CSVHRQTEQYF
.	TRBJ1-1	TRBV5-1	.	TGCGCCAGCAGCTCCTCGACGGTGAACACTGAAGCTTTCTTT	CASSSSTVNTEAFF
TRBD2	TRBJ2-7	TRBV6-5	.	TGTGCCAGCAGTTACTCGAAACTAGCGGACTCCTACGAGCAGTACTTC	CASSYSKLADSYEQYF
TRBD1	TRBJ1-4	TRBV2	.	TGTGCCAGCAGTGTTTTCGGACAGGGACAACTGTTTTTT	CASSVFGQGQLFF
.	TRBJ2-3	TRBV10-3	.	TGTGCCATCAGAGGTCAGGGCACAGATACGCAGTATTTT	CAIRGQGTDTQYF
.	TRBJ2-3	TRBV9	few	TGTGCCAGCAGCCTTACGGTGGTACGCACAGATACGCAGTATTTT	CASSLTVVRTDTQYF
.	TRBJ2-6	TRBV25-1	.	TGTGCCAGCAGTGTTCTTAAATCTGGGGCCAACGTCCTGACTTTC	CASSVLKSGANVLTF
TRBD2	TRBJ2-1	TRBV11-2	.	TGTGCCAGCAGCGCCGGGACTAGCGGTCATAGTGAGCAGTTCTTC	CASSAGTSGHSEQFF
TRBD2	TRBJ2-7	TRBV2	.	TGTGCCAGCGTTGAAGCGGGAGGCACCTACGAGCAGTACTTC	CASVEAGGTYEQYF
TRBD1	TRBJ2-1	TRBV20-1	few	TGCAGTGCTAGCCCGGGACAGGACTACAATGAGCAGTTCTTC	CSASPGQDYNEQFF
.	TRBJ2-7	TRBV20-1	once	TGCAGTGCTAGAGTTCCTGGACACGAGCAGTACTTC	CSARVPGHEQYF
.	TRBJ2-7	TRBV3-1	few	TGTGCCAGCAGCCAGGCAAACAGCTACGAGCAGTACTTC	CASSQANSYEQYF
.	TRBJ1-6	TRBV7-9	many	TGTGCCAGCAGCTTAAGTAATTCACCCCTCCACTTT	CASSLSNSPLHF
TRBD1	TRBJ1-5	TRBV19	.	TGTGCCAGTAGTCCGGGACAGGACCTCTACAATCAGCCCCAGCATTTT	CASSPGQDLYNQPQHF
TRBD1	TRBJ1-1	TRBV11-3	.	TGTGCCAGCAGACAAACAGGGGCGAACACTGAAGCTTTCTTT	CASRQTGANTEAFF
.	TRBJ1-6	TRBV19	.	TGTGCCAGTAGAGAGAGGGTGAGTAATTCACCCCTCCACTTT	CASRERVSNSPLHF
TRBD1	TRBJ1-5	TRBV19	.	TGTGCCAGTCGGACAGGGCTCGCGGCCCAGCATTTT	CASRTGLAAQHF
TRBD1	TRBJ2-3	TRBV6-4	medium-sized	TGTGCCAGCAGTGACTCGACAGGGGGCGCAGATACGCAGTATTTT	CASSDSTGGADTQYF
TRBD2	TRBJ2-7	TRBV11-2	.	TGTGCCAGCAGCTTCGGACTAGCGGGAGGTGGCGACGAGCAGTACTTC	CASSFGLAGGGDEQYF
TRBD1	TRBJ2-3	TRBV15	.	TGTGCCACCAGCAGAGGGGATATTAAAGGGACAGGGCCGTATTTT	CATSRGDIKGTGPYF
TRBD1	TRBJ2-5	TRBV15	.	TGTGCCACCAGCAGAGTAGGGACAGTCCAAGAGACCCAGTACTTC	CATSRVGTVQETQYF